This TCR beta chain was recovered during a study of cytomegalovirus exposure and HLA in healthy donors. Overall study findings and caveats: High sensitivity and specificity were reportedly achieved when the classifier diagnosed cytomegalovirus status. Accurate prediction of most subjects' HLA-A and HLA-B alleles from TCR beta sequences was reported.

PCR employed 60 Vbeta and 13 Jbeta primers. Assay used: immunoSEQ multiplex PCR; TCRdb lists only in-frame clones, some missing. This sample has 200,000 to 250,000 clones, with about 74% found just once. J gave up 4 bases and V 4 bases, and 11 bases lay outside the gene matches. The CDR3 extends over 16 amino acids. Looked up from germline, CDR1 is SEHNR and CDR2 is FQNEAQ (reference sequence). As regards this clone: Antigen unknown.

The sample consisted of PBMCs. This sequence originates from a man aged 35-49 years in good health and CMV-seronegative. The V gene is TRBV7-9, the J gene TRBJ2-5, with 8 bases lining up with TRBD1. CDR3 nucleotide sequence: TGTGCCAGCAGCTCCATGGACAGGGTGGACCCAGAGACCCAGTACTTC. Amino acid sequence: CASSSMDRVDPETQYF.